A selection of T cell receptor beta chains follows, all from one sample in a study of shared clonotypes between healthy human individuals. Measured with immunoSEQ multiplex PCR; TCRdb has only the in-frame clones, and not every one. Among around 650,000 clones listed, about 95% were seen once. The sequenced material came from naive CD8+ T cells sorted from blood. These receptors were taken from a woman in her thirties in good health. CDR3s include the opening cysteine and the closing phenylalanine or tryptophan. D genes are given only for firm matches.

V gene,J gene,D gene,CDR3 protein
TRBV2,TRBJ2-3,TRBD2,CASSEMVLAGEADTQYF
TRBV28,TRBJ2-1,-,CASRAPGVEQFF
TRBV27,TRBJ2-7,-,CASSPGQFYEQYF
TRBV27,TRBJ2-1,-,CASSLPGGEQFF
TRBV15,TRBJ2-7,-,CATSRDNAVSYEQYF
TRBV7-8,TRBJ1-1,-,CASSQGTEAFF
TRBV29-1,TRBJ2-1,-,CSVDAGTTGGNEQFF
TRBV28,TRBJ2-5,-,CASRKGQLTGETQYF
TRBV6-5,TRBJ1-5,-,CASSYSGTRSNQPQHF
TRBV27,TRBJ2-7,TRBD2,CATRLAASYEQYF
TRBV5-4,TRBJ2-5,TRBD1,CASSSMTGFLGETQYF
TRBV27,TRBJ1-5,-,CASSLQGNQPQHF
TRBV9,TRBJ2-6,-,CASSVAGTGANVLTF
TRBV27,TRBJ2-7,TRBD1,CASSVTGAFDEQYF
TRBV27,TRBJ2-5,TRBD1,CASSLYAGGDSALETQYF
TRBV27,TRBJ2-2,-,CASTLSPGGELFF